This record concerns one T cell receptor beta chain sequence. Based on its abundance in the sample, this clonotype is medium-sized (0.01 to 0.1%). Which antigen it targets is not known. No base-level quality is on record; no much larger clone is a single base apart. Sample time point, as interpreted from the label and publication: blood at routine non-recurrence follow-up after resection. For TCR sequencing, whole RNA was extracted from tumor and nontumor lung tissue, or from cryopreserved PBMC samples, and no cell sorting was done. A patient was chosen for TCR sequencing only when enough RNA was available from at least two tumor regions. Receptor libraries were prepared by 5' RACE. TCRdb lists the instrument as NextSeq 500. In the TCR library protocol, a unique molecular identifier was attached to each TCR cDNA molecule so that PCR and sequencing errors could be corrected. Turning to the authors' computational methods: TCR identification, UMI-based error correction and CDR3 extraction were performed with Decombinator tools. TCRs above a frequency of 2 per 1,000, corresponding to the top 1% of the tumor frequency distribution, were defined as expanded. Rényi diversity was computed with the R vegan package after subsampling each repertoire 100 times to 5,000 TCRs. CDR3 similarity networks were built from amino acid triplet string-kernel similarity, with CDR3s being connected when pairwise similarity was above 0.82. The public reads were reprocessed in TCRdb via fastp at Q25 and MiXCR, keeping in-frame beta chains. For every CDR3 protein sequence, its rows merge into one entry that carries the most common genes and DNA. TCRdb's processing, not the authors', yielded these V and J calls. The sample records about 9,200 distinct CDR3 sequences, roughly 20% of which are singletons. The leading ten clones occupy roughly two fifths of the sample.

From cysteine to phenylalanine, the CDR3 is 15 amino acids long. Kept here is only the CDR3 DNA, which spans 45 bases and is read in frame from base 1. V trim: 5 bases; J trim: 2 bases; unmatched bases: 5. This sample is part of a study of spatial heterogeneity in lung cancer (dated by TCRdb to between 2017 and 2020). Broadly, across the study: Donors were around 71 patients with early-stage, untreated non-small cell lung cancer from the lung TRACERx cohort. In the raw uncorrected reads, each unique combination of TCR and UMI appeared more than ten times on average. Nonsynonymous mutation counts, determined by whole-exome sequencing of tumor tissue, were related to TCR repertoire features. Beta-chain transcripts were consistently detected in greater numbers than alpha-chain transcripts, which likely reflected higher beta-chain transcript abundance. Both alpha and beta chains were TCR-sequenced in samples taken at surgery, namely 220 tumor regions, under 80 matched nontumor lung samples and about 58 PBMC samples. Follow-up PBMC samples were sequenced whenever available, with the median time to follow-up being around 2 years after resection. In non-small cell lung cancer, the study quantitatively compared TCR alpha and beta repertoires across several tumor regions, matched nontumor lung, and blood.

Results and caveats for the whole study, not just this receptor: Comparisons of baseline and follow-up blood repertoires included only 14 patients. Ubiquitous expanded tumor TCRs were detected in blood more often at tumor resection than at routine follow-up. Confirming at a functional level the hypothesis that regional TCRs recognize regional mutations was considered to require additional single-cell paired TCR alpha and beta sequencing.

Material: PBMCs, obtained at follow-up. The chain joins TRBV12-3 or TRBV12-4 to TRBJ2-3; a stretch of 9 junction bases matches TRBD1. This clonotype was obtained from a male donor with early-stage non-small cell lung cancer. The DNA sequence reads TGTGCCAGCAGTCCGGACAGGGGATTCACAGATACGCAGTATTTT. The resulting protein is CASSPDRGFTDTQYF.